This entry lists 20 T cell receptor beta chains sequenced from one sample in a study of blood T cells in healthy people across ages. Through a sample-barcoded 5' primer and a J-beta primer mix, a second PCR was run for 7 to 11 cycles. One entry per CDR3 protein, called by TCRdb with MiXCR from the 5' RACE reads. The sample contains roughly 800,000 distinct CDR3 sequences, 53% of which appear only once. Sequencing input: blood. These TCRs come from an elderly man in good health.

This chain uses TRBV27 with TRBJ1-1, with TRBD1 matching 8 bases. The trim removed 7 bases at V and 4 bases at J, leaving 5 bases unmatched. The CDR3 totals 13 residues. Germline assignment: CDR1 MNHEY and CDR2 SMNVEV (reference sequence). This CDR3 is CASKPDRGTEAFF. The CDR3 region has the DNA TGTGCCAGCAAACCTGACAGGGGCACTGAAGCTTTCTTT.

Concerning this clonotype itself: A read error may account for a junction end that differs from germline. This CDR3 is CASSVDPIAETQYF. The CDR3 DNA is TGTGCCAGCAGCGTAGACCCCATAGCAGAGACCCAGTACTTC. The chain carries TRBV11-2 and TRBJ2-5, with no clear D. The CDR3 sequence is 14 residues long. Per the germline V gene, CDR1 is SGHAT and CDR2 is FQNNGV.

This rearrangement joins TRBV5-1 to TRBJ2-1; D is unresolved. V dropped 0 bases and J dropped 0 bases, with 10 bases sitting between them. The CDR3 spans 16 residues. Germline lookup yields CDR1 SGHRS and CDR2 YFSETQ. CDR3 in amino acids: CASSLGLGPSYNEQFF. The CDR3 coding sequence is TGCGCCAGCAGCTTGGGGCTAGGGCCCTCCTACAATGAGCAGTTCTTC. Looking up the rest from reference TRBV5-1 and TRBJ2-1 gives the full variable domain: KAGVTQTPRYLIKTRGQQVTLSCSPISGHRSVSWYQQTPGQGLQFLFEYFSETQRNKGNFPGRFSGRQFSNSRSEMNVSTLELGDSALYLCASSLGLGPSYNEQFFGPGTRLTVL.

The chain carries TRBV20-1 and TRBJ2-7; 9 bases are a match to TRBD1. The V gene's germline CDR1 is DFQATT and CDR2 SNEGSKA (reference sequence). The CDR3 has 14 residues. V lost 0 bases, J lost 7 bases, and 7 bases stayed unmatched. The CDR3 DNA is TGCAGTGCTAGAGAGGACAGGGGCCGGGGGGAGCAGTACTTC. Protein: CSAREDRGRGEQYF.

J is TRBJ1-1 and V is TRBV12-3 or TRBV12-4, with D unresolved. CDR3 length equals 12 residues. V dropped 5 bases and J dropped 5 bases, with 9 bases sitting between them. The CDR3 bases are TGTGCCAGCAGTCCGCAGGTAACTGAAGCTTTCTTT. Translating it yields CASSPQVTEAFF.

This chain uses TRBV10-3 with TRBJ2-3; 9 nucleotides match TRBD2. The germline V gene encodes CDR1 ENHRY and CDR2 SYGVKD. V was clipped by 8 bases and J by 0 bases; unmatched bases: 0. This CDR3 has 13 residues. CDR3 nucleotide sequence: TGTGCCATCGGGACTAGCAGCACAGATACGCAGTATTTT. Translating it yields CAIGTSSTDTQYF.

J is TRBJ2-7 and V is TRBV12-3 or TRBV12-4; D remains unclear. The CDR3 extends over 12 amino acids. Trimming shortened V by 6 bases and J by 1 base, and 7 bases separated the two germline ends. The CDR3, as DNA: TGTGCCAGCAGCCCCTTTTCCTACGAGCAGTACTTC. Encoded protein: CASSPFSYEQYF.

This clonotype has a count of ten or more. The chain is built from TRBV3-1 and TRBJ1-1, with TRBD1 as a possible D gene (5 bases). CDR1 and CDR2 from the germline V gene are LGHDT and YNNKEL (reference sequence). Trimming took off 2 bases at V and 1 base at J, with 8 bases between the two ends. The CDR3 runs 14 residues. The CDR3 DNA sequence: TGTGCCAGCAGCCAATTCAGGGAGAACACTGAAGCTTTCTTT. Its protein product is CASSQFRENTEAFF.

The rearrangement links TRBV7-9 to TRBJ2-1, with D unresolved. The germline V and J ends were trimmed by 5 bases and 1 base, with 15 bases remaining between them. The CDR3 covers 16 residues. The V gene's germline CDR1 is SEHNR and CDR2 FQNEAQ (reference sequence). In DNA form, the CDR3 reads TGTGCCAGCAGCGCACCTATTGTTACTTCCTACAATGAGCAGTTCTTC. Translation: CASSAPIVTSYNEQFF.

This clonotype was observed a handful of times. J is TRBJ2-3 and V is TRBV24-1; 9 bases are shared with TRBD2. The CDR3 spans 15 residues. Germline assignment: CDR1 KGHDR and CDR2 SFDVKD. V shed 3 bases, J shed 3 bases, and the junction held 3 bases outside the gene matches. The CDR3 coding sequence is TGTGCCACCAGTGATGGACTAGCGCCAACAGATACGCAGTATTTT. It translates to CATSDGLAPTDTQYF.

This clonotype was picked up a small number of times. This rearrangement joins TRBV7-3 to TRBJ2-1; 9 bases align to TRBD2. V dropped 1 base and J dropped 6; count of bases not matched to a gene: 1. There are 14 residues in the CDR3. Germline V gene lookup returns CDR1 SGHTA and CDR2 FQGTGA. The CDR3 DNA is TGTGCCAGCAGCTTAAGGGGACTAGCCAATGAGCAGTTCTTC. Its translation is CASSLRGLANEQFF.

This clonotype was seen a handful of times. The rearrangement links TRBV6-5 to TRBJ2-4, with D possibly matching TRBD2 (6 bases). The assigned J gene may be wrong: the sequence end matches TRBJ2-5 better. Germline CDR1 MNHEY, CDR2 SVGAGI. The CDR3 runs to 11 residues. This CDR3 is CASRLGGTQYF. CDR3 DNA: TGTGCCAGCAGACTGGGGGGGACCCAGTACTTC.

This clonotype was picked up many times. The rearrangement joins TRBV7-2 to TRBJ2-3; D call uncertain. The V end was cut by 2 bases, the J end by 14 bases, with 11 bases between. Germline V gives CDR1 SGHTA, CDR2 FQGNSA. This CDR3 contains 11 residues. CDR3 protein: CASSLNRYAYF. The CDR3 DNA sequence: TGTGCCAGCAGCTTAAACAGATACGCGTATTTT.

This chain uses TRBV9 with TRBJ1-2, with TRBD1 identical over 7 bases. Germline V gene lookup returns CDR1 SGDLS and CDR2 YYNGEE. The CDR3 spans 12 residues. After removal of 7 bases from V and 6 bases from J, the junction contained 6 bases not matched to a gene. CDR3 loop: CASQGGRNGYTF. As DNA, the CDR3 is TGTGCCAGCCAGGGGGGCCGAAATGGCTACACCTTC.

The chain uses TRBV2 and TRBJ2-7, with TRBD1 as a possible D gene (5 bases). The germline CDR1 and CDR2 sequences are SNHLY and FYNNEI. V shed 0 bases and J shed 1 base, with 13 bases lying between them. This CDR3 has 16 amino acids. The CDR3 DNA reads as TGTGCCAGCAGTGAAGCGGGTGGTGACAGTTCCTACGAGCAGTACTTC. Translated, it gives CASSEAGGDSSYEQYF. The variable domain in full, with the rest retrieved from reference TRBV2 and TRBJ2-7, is EPEVTQTPSHQVTQMGQEVILRCVPISNHLYFYWYRQILGQKVEFLVSFYNNEISEKSEIFDDQFSVERPDGSNFTLKIRSTKLEDSAMYFCASSEAGGDSSYEQYFGPGTRLTVT.

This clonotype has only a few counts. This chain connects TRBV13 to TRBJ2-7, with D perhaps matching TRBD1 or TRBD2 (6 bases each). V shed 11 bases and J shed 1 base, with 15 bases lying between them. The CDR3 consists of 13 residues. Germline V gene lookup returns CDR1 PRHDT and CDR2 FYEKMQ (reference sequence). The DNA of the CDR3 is TGTGCCTCCTCGGGGGCAGTATCCTACGAGCAGTACTTC. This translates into CASSGAVSYEQYF.

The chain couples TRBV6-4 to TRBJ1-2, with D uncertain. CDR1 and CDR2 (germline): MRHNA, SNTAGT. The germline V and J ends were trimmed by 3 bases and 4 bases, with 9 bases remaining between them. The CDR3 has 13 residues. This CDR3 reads CASSDPGVYGYTF. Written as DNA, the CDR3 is TGTGCCAGCAGTGATCCCGGGGTCTATGGCTACACCTTC.

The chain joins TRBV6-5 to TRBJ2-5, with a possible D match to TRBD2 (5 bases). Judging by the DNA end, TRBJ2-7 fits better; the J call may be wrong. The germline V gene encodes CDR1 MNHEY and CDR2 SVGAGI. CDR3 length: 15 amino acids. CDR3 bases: TGTGCCAGCAGTTACTCGGAGCGGATCTATTACGAGCAGTACTTC. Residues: CASSYSERIYYEQYF.

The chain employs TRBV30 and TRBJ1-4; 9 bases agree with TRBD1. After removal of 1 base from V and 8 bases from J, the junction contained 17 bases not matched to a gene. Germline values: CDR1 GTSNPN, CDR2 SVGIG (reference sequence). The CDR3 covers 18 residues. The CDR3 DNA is TGTGCCTGGAGTGCATATCACTCCGGGACAGGGCGACAGGAAAAACTGTTTTTT. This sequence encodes CAWSAYHSGTGRQEKLFF.

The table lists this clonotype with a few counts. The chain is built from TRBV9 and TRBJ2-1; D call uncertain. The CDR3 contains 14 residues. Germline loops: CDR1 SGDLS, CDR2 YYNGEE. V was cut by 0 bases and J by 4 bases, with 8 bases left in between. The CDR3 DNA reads TGTGCCAGCAGCGTAGGCTTACAGTACAATGAGCAGTTCTTC. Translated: CASSVGLQYNEQFF.